Reported below is one TCR beta chain. This specimen comes from a study of blood T cell repertoires in COVID-19. This CDR3 region has 19 residues. Profiled with immunoSEQ multiplex PCR; TCRdb holds only in-frame clones, not every one. The table lists 61,000 or so clones, 88% of them singletons, with 20% to 25% in the top ten. The TCR comes from a woman in her forties or fifties with active or convalescent COVID-19. Sequencing input: peripheral blood. The chain joins TRBV12-1 to TRBJ2-7; TRBD2 is the table's D call, not checked against the DNA. TRBV12-1 is assigned pseudogene status. For the CDR3, the DNA is TGTGCCAGCAGCTTGACCGGTCAGACTAGCGCCGAGGGCTCCTACGAGCAGTACTTC. It codes for CASSLTGQTSAEGSYEQYF.